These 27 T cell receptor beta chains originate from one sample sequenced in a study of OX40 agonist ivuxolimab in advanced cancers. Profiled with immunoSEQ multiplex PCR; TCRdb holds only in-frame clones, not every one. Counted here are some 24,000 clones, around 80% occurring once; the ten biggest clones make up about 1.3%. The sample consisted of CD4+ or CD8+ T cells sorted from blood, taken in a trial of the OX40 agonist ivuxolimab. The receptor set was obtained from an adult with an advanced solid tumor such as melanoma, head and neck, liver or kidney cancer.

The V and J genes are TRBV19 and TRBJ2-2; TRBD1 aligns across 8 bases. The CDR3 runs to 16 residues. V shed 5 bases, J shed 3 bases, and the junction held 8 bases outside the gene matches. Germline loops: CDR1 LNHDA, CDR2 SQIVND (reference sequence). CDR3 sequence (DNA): TGTGCCAGTAGTCTACCGGACAGGGTAGACACCGGGGAGCTGTTTTTT. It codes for CASSLPDRVDTGELFF.

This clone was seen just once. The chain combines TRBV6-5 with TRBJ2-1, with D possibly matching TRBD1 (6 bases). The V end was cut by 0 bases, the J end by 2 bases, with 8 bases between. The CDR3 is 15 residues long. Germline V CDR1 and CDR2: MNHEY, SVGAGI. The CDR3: CASSYSGQAYNEQFF. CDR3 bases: TGTGCCAGCAGTTACTCGGGACAAGCCTACAATGAGCAGTTCTTC.

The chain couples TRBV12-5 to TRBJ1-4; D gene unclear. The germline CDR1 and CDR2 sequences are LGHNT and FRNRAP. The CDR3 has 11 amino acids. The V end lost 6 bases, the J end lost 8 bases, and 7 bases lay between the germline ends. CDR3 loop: CASGPQEKLFF. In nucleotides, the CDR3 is TGTGCTAGTGGACCTCAGGAAAAACTGTTTTTT.

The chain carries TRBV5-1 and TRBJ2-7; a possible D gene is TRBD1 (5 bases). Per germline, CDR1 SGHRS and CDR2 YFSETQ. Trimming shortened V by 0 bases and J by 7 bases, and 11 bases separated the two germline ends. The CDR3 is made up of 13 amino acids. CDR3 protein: CASSLVPSGEQYF. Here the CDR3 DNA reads TGCGCCAGCAGCTTGGTCCCATCAGGGGAGCAGTACTTC.

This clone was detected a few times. Here the CDR3 DNA reads TGTGCTAGTGGTTTGGACAGGGGGCGAGAACAGTTCTTC. As protein: CASGLDRGREQFF. The chain recombines TRBV12-5 with TRBJ2-1; TRBD1 agrees at 9 bases. J lost 13 bases, V lost 1 base, and 5 bases had no gene match. This CDR3 has 13 residues. Germline CDR1 is LGHNT and CDR2 is FRNRAP.

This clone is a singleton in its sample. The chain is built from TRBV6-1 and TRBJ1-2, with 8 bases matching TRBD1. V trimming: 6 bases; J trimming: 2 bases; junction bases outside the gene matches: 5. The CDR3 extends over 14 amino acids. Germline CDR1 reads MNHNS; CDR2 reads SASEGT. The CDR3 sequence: CASRPGQGNYGYTF. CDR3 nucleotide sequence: TGTGCCAGCAGGCCCGGACAGGGCAACTATGGCTACACCTTC.

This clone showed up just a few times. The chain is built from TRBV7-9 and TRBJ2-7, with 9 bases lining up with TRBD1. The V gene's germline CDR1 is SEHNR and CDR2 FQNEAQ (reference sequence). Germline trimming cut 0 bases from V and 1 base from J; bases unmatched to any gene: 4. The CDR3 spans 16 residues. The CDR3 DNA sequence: TGTGCCAGCAGCTTAGCGACAGGGGGTAGGTCCTACGAGCAGTACTTC. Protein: CASSLATGGRSYEQYF. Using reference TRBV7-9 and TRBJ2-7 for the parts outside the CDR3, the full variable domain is DTGVSQNPRHKITKRGQNVTFRCDPISEHNRLYWYRQTLGQGPEFLTYFQNEAQLEKSRLLSDRFSAERPKGSFSTLEIQRTEQGDSAMYLCASSLATGGRSYEQYFGPGTRLTVT.

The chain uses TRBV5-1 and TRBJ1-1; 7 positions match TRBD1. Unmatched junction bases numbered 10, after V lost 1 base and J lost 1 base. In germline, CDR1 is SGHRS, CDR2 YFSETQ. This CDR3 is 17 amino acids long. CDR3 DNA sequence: TGCGCCAGCAGCTTGAGTGTCGGTCGACAGGGGAACACTGAAGCTTTCTTT. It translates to CASSLSVGRQGNTEAFF.

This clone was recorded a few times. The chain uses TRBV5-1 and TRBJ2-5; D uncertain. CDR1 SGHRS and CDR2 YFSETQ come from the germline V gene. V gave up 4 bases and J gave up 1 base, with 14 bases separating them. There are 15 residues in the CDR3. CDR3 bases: TGCGCCAGCAGCCAAGGCAGGCCTATCCAAGAGACCCAGTACTTC. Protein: CASSQGRPIQETQYF.

CDR3 sequence: CSVDLVGGETQYF. DNA for the CDR3: TGCAGCGTTGATCTTGTGGGTGGGGAGACCCAGTACTTC. The chain couples TRBV29-1 to TRBJ2-5; no firm D call. The ends were cut back, 3 bases at V and 5 bases at J, with 13 bases in the middle. Germline CDR1 reads SQVTM; CDR2 reads ANQGSEA. CDR3 size: 13 residues.

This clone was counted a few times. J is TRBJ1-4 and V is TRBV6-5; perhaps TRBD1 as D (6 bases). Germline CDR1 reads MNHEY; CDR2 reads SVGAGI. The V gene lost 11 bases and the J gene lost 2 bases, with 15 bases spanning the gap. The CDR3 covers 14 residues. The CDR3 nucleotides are TGTGCCTCCAAGAGGCAGGGGACTAATGAAAAACTGTTTTTT. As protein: CASKRQGTNEKLFF.

The CDR3 sequence: CASSQVGGGASDTQYF. CDR3 DNA sequence: TGTGCCAGCAGCCAAGTTGGTGGGGGGGCTTCAGATACGCAGTATTTT. The chain couples TRBV4-2 to TRBJ2-3; D possibly corresponds to TRBD2 (7 bases). The germline gives CDR1 LGHNA, CDR2 YNFKEQ. V was clipped by 1 base and J by 4 bases, with 15 bases between them. The CDR3 has 16 residues.

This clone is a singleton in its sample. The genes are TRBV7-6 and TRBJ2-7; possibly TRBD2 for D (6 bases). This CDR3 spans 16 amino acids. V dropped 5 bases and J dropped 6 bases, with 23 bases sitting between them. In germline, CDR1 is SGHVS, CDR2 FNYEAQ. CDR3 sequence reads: CASSPSGGETGFEQYF. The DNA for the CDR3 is TGTGCCAGCAGCCCCAGCGGCGGGGAAACGGGCTTCGAGCAGTACTTC. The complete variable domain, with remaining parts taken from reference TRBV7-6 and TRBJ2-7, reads GAGVSQSPRYKVTKRGQDVALRCDPISGHVSLYWYRQALGQGPEFLTYFNYEAQQDKSGLPNDRFSAERPEGSISTLTIQRTEQRDSAMYRCASSPSGGETGFEQYFGPGTRLTVT.

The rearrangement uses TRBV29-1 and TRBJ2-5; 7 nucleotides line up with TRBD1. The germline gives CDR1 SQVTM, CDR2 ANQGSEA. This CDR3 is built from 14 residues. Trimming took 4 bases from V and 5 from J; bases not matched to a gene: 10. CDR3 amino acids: CSVANTGDSETQYF. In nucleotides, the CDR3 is TGCAGCGTTGCAAACACAGGGGACAGCGAGACCCAGTACTTC.

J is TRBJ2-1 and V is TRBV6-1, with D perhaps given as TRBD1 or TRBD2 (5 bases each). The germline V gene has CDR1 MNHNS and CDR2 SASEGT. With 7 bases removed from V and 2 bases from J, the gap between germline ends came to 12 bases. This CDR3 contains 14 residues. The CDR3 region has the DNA TGTGCCAGCACCGCACTAGGGGCCTACAATGAGCAGTTCTTC. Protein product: CASTALGAYNEQFF.

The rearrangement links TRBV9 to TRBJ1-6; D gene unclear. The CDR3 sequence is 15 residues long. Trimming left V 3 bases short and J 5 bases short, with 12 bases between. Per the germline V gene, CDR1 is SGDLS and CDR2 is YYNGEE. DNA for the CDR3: TGTGCCAGCAGCGCACAGAGCTTCGATAATTCACCCCTCCACTTT. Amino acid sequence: CASSAQSFDNSPLHF.

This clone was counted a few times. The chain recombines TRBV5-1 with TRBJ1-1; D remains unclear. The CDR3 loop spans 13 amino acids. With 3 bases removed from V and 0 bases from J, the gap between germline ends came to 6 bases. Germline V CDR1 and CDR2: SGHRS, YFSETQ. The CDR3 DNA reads TGCGCCAGCAGCTCCACCTTGAACACTGAAGCTTTCTTT. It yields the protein CASSSTLNTEAFF.

The CDR3 coding sequence is TGTGCCAGCACCGGGACAGGGGGTGGCTACACCTTC. Translated: CASTGTGGGYTF. The chain uses TRBV28 and TRBJ1-2, with TRBD1 matching 11 bases. This CDR3 spans 12 amino acids. Germline loops: CDR1 MDHEN, CDR2 SYDVKM. V trimming: 7 bases; J trimming: 7 bases; junction bases outside the gene matches: 2.

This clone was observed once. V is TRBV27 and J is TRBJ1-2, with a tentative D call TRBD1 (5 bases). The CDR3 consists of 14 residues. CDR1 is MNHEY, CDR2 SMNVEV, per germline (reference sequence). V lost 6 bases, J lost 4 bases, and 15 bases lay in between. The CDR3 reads CASRSTGTAYGYTF. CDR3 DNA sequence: TGTGCCAGCAGATCAACCGGGACCGCCTATGGCTACACCTTC.

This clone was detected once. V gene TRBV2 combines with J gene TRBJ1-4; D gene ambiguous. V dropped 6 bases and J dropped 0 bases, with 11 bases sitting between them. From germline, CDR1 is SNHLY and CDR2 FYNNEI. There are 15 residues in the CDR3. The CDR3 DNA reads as TGTGCCAGCAGCGCCTACAGTGCAACTAATGAAAAACTGTTTTTT. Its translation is CASSAYSATNEKLFF.

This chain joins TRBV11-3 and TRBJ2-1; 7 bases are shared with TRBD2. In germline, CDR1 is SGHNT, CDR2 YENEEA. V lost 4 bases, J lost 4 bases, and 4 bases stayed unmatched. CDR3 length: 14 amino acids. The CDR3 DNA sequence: TGTGCCAGCAGCTCCGGACTAGGATACAATGAGCAGTTCTTC. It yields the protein CASSSGLGYNEQFF.

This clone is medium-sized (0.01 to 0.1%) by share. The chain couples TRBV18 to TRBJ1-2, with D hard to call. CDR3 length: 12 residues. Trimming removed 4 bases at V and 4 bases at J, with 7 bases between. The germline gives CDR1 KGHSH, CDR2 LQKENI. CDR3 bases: TGTGCCAGCTCACTCCGGGTCTATGGCTACACCTTC. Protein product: CASSLRVYGYTF.

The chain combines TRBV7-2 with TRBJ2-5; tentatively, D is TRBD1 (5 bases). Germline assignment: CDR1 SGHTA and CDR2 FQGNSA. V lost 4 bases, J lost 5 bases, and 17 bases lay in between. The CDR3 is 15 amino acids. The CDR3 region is CASSWQGNLGETQYF. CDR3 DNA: TGTGCCAGCAGCTGGCAGGGTAACCTCGGGGAGACCCAGTACTTC.

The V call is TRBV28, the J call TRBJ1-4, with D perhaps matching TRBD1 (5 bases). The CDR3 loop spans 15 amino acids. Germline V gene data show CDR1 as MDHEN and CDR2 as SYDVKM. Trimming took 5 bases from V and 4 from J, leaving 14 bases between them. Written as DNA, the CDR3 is TGTGCCAGCAGTCCCTGGGGGAGGGATAATGAAAAACTGTTTTTT. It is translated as CASSPWGRDNEKLFF.

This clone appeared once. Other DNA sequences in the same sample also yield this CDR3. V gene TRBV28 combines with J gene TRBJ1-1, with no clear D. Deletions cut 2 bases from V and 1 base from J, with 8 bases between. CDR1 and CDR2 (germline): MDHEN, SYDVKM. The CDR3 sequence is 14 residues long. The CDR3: CASSLPQRNTEAFF. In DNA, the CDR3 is TGTGCCAGCAGTTTACCCCAGAGGAACACTGAAGCTTTCTTT.

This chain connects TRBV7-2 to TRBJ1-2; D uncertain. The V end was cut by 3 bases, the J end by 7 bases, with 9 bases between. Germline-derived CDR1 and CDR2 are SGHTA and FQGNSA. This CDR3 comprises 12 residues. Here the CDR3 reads CASSLDLGGYTF. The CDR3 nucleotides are TGTGCCAGCAGCTTGGACCTCGGTGGCTACACCTTC.

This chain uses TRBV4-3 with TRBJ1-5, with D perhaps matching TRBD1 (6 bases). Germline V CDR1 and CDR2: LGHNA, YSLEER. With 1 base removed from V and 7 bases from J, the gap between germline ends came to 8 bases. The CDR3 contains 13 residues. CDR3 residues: CASSQGQGQPQHF. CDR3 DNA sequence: TGCGCCAGCAGCCAAGGCCAGGGGCAGCCCCAGCATTTT.